This T cell receptor beta chain was captured in a study of blood T cells in healthy people across ages. The V and J ends lost 4 bases and 6 bases, in that order; junction bases with no gene match: 2. The CDR3 runs 12 residues. The germline CDR1 and CDR2 sequences are SQVTM and ANQGSEA. Alongside a J-beta primer mix, a sample-barcoded 5' primer served in a second PCR lasting about 7 to 11 cycles. MiXCR was run by TCRdb on the 5' RACE reads, yielding one entry per CDR3 protein. In the table there are approximately 780,000 distinct CDR3 sequences, 20% to 30% of which are singletons. These data were also reused for a study on T cells of mothers and their children. In that study: Thymic selection shapes TCR recombination output in related pairs, and it does so similarly in unrelated pairs.

The sequence derives from a boy younger than 18 in good health. The sample was blood. The chain recombines TRBV29-1 with TRBJ1-2, with TRBD1 matching 10 bases. CDR3 region: CSVGQGANGYTF. The CDR3 nucleotides are TGCAGCGTTGGACAGGGGGCGAATGGCTACACCTTC.